These T cell receptor beta chains were read from a single sample in a study of shared clonotypes between healthy human individuals. TCRdb's table, derived via immunoSEQ multiplex PCR, lists solely in-frame clones and lacks some. The sample includes about 2.3 million clones, 85% to 95% of them seen just once. The sequenced sample consisted of naive CD4+ T cells from PBMCs. Receptors originate from a man between 18 and 35 years old in good health. Some clones in this sample may be carry-over from other donors' samples. Each CDR3 is given with its conserved first and last residue. Fields, in order: clone size, V gene, J gene, D gene, CDR3 DNA, CDR3 protein. A D gene is named only where the DNA matches it firmly. Clone size, where shown, is once, few, many, or a class for clones that have expanded.

abundance: few; v_gene: TRBV6-5; j_gene: TRBJ2-7; d_gene: TRBD2; CDR3nt: TGTGCCAGCAGTTACCGTAAAGCGGGATACCCCTACGAGCAGTACTTC; CDR3aa: CASSYRKAGYPYEQYF
abundance: -; v_gene: TRBV28; j_gene: TRBJ2-5; d_gene: -; CDR3nt: TGTGCCAGCAGCCCAATGGGAGAGACCCAGTACTTC; CDR3aa: CASSPMGETQYF
abundance: -; v_gene: TRBV5-1; j_gene: TRBJ2-3; d_gene: -; CDR3nt: TGCGCCAGCGGACAGACAGGTGGAGGGAATACGCAGTATTTT; CDR3aa: CASGQTGGGNTQYF
abundance: -; v_gene: TRBV10-3; j_gene: TRBJ1-2; d_gene: -; CDR3nt: TGTGCCATCAGTGCCTTCGGGACATCCTATGGCTACACCTTC; CDR3aa: CAISAFGTSYGYTF
abundance: -; v_gene: TRBV30; j_gene: TRBJ2-2; d_gene: TRBD2; CDR3nt: TGTGCCTGGAGTGTATCGGGACTAGCGAGAAACGGGGAGCTGTTTTTT; CDR3aa: CAWSVSGLARNGELFF
abundance: -; v_gene: TRBV11-2; j_gene: TRBJ2-1; d_gene: -; CDR3nt: TGTGCCAGCAGCTTGCAGAGCTCCTACAATGAGCAGTTCTTC; CDR3aa: CASSLQSSYNEQFF
abundance: -; v_gene: TRBV7-8; j_gene: TRBJ2-7; d_gene: TRBD2; CDR3nt: TGTGCCAGCAGCGTCACTAGCGGCCCGACCTACGAGCAGTACTTC; CDR3aa: CASSVTSGPTYEQYF
abundance: -; v_gene: TRBV28; j_gene: TRBJ2-4; d_gene: -; CDR3nt: TGTGCCAGCAGCCCCGCGGGACTAGCCAAAAACATTCAGTACTTC; CDR3aa: CASSPAGLAKNIQYF
abundance: -; v_gene: TRBV19; j_gene: TRBJ2-1; d_gene: -; CDR3nt: TGTGCCAGTAGTAGCCCGGGCCCCGGCGGGAATGAGCAGTTCTTC; CDR3aa: CASSSPGPGGNEQFF
abundance: -; v_gene: TRBV4-1; j_gene: TRBJ1-1; d_gene: -; CDR3nt: TGCGCCAGCAGTCAATTAGGGAAGGGGCACGGAGCTTTCTTT; CDR3aa: CASSQLGKGHGAFF
abundance: -; v_gene: TRBV9; j_gene: TRBJ2-3; d_gene: -; CDR3nt: TGTGCCAGCAGCGCGCGAGGGGGGGCGCAGGGCGATACGCAGTATTTT; CDR3aa: CASSARGGAQGDTQYF
abundance: once; v_gene: TRBV7-9; j_gene: TRBJ1-2; d_gene: TRBD1; CDR3nt: TGTGCCAGCAGCAGAGGGACAGGGGCAAACTATGGCTACACCTTC; CDR3aa: CASSRGTGANYGYTF
abundance: -; v_gene: TRBV7-9; j_gene: TRBJ1-1; d_gene: -; CDR3nt: TGTGCCAGCAGCTTGGGGTCATATGGGGGAGCTTTCTTT; CDR3aa: CASSLGSYGGAFF
abundance: -; v_gene: TRBV28; j_gene: TRBJ2-3; d_gene: TRBD2; CDR3nt: TGTGCCAGCAGTTTGGGACTAGCGGGAACGGGGAGCACAGATACGCAGTATTTT; CDR3aa: CASSLGLAGTGSTDTQYF
abundance: -; v_gene: TRBV10-3; j_gene: TRBJ2-2; d_gene: -; CDR3nt: TGTGCCATCAGTCGGCACAGGGTCAACACCGGGGAGCTGTTTTTT; CDR3aa: CAISRHRVNTGELFF
abundance: -; v_gene: TRBV27; j_gene: TRBJ2-1; d_gene: -; CDR3nt: TGTGCCCGCAAATCCAATGAGCAGTTCTTC; CDR3aa: CARKSNEQFF
abundance: -; v_gene: TRBV11-2; j_gene: TRBJ2-2; d_gene: -; CDR3nt: TGTGCCAGCAGCTTAGATAGGGTGGTGGGGGAGCTGTTTTTT; CDR3aa: CASSLDRVVGELFF
abundance: -; v_gene: TRBV7-9; j_gene: TRBJ2-7; d_gene: TRBD2; CDR3nt: TGTGCCAGCAGCTTAGCGGTGCAAGCGGGAGGGACTACGAAGCAGTACTTC; CDR3aa: CASSLAVQAGGTTKQYF
abundance: -; v_gene: TRBV7-2; j_gene: TRBJ1-1; d_gene: TRBD1; CDR3nt: TGTGCCAGCAGCTTAGTCCCACAGGGGGCCCTGAACACTGAAGCTTTCTTT; CDR3aa: CASSLVPQGALNTEAFF
abundance: -; v_gene: TRBV18; j_gene: TRBJ2-7; d_gene: -; CDR3nt: TGTGCCAGCTCCCAAACAGCGAACCGCGCCTCCCACGAGCAGTACTTC; CDR3aa: CASSQTANRASHEQYF
abundance: -; v_gene: TRBV14; j_gene: TRBJ1-1; d_gene: -; CDR3nt: TGTGCCAGCAGCCAAGGCAGACGGGGCATGAACACTGAAGCTTTCTTT; CDR3aa: CASSQGRRGMNTEAFF
abundance: -; v_gene: TRBV7-9; j_gene: TRBJ1-1; d_gene: -; CDR3nt: TGTGCCAGCAGCTTGGAGGGGCCGGGGAGGACTGAAGCTTTCTTT; CDR3aa: CASSLEGPGRTEAFF
abundance: -; v_gene: TRBV6-6; j_gene: TRBJ2-7; d_gene: TRBD2; CDR3nt: TGTGCCAGCAGTTGGGGACTAGCGGGTAAGACCTACGAGCAGTACTTC; CDR3aa: CASSWGLAGKTYEQYF
abundance: -; v_gene: TRBV11-2; j_gene: TRBJ1-1; d_gene: TRBD1; CDR3nt: TGTGCCAGCAGCCGGGACAGGGTGGGAGCTTTCTTT; CDR3aa: CASSRDRVGAFF
abundance: -; v_gene: TRBV28; j_gene: TRBJ2-2; d_gene: TRBD2; CDR3nt: TGTGCCAGCAGTAACAGACCGGGACTAGCGGGAGGTCAAGGCACCGGGGAGCTGTTTTTT; CDR3aa: CASSNRPGLAGGQGTGELFF
abundance: -; v_gene: TRBV7-6; j_gene: TRBJ2-3; d_gene: -; CDR3nt: TGTGCCAGCAGCTTAATCCTAGCGGATACGCAGTATTTT; CDR3aa: CASSLILADTQYF
abundance: -; v_gene: TRBV9; j_gene: TRBJ2-7; d_gene: -; CDR3nt: TGTGCCAGCAGCCCGTACAGACAGGAATCCATCGAGCAGTACTTC; CDR3aa: CASSPYRQESIEQYF
abundance: -; v_gene: TRBV7-3; j_gene: TRBJ2-1; d_gene: TRBD2; CDR3nt: TGTGCCAGCAGCCTTGGGACTAGCGGGAGGGCCGGGGAGCAGTTCTTC; CDR3aa: CASSLGTSGRAGEQFF
abundance: -; v_gene: TRBV5-1; j_gene: TRBJ1-1; d_gene: -; CDR3nt: TGCGCCAGCAGGTTGGCCGAAGGAGGCTTCACTGAAGCTTTCTTT; CDR3aa: CASRLAEGGFTEAFF
abundance: -; v_gene: TRBV7-7; j_gene: TRBJ2-3; d_gene: -; CDR3nt: TGTGCCAGCAGCTTAACCGGGAGTGATACGCAGTATTTT; CDR3aa: CASSLTGSDTQYF
abundance: -; v_gene: TRBV29-1; j_gene: TRBJ2-7; d_gene: -; CDR3nt: TGCAGCGTTGGGCGGGACTCCTACGAGCAGTACTTC; CDR3aa: CSVGRDSYEQYF
abundance: -; v_gene: TRBV11-2; j_gene: TRBJ1-6; d_gene: -; CDR3nt: TGTGCCAGCAGCTTAGGGGCGTTAAATTCACCCCTCCACTTT; CDR3aa: CASSLGALNSPLHF
abundance: -; v_gene: TRBV29-1; j_gene: TRBJ1-6; d_gene: -; CDR3nt: TGCAGCGTTCGAAAACAGGGTAACTCACCCCTCCACTTT; CDR3aa: CSVRKQGNSPLHF
abundance: -; v_gene: TRBV6-1; j_gene: TRBJ2-5; d_gene: TRBD1; CDR3nt: TGTGCCAGCAGTGCGACAGGGACGGAGACCCAGTACTTC; CDR3aa: CASSATGTETQYF
abundance: once; v_gene: TRBV9; j_gene: TRBJ2-1; d_gene: TRBD2; CDR3nt: TGTGCCAGCAGCGCAGGACTAGCGCCCAATGAGCAGTTCTTC; CDR3aa: CASSAGLAPNEQFF